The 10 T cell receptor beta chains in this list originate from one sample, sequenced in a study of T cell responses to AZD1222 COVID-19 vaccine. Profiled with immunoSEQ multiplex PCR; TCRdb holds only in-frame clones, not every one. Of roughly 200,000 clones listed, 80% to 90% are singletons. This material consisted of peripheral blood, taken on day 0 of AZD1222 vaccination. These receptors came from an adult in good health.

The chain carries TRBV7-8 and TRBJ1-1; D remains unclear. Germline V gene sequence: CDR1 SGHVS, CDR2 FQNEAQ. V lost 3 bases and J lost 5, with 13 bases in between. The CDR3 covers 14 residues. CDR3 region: CASSLLSSGTEAFF. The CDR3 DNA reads TGTGCCAGCAGCTTGTTAAGCTCGGGAACTGAAGCTTTCTTT.

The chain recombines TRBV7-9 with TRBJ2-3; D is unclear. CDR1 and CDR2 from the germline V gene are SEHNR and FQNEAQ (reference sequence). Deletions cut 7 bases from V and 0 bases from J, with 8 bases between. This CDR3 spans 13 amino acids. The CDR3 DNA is TGTGCCAGCATCATGGGTAGCACAGATACGCAGTATTTT. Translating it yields CASIMGSTDTQYF.

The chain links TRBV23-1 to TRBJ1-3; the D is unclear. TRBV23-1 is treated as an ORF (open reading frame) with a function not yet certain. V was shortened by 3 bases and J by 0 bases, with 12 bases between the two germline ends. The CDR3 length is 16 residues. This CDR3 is CASSHDGTSSGNTIYF. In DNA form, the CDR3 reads TGCGCCAGCAGTCATGACGGCACGAGCTCTGGAAACACCATATATTTT.

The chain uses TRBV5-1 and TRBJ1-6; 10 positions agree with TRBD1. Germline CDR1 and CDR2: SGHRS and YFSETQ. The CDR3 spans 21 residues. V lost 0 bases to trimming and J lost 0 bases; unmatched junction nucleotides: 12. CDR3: CASSLALPRDRGSSYNSPLHF. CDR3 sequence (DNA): TGCGCCAGCAGCTTGGCCCTCCCCCGGGACAGGGGAAGCTCCTATAATTCACCCCTCCACTTT.

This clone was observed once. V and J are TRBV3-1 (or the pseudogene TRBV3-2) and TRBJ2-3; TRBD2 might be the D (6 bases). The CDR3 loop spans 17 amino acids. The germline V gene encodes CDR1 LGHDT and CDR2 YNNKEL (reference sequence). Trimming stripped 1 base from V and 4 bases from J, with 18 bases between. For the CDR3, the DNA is TGTGCCAGCAGCCAAGGAACCTTAGGAGGGGTGGCAGATACGCAGTATTTT. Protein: CASSQGTLGGVADTQYF.

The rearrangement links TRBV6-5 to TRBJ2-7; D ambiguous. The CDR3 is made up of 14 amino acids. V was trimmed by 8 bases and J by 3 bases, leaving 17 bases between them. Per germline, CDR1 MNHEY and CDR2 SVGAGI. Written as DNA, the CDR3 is TGTGCCAGCTGTCAGTCACAGAACAACTACGAGCAGTACTTC. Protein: CASCQSQNNYEQYF.

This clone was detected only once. As DNA, the CDR3 is TGTGCCAGCAGCCTAACGACAGGGGGAACTGAAGCTTTCTTT. It translates to CASSLTTGGTEAFF. The V and J genes are TRBV3-1 (or the pseudogene TRBV3-2) and TRBJ1-1; 9 bases align to TRBD1. Germline V CDR1 and CDR2: LGHDT, YNNKEL (reference sequence). The CDR3 spans 14 residues. The junction had 5 bases not matched to a gene; V was cut back by 4 bases and J by 5 bases.

The CDR3 spells CASSFGTGGYNEQFF. DNA of the CDR3: TGCGCCAGCAGCTTCGGGACAGGGGGCTACAATGAGCAGTTCTTC. This rearrangement joins TRBV5-1 to TRBJ2-1; 11 bases match TRBD1. V shed 2 bases, J shed 3 bases, and the junction held 1 base outside the gene matches. This CDR3 contains 15 residues. Germline V gene lookup returns CDR1 SGHRS and CDR2 YFSETQ.

CDR3 in amino acids: CASSLLAGDEQYF. Written as DNA, the CDR3 is TGTGCCAGCAGCTTACTAGCGGGGGATGAGCAGTACTTC. The genes are TRBV12-3 or TRBV12-4 and TRBJ2-7; 11 bases match TRBD2. This CDR3 has 13 amino acids. J was trimmed by 7 bases and V by 6 bases; bases with no gene match: 5.

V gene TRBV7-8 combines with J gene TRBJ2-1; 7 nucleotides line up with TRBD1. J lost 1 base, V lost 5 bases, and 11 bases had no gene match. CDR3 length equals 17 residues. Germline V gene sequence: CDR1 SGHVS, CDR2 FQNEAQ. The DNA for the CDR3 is TGTGCCAGCAGCGGTCACAGGGGACCTAAATCCTACAATGAGCAGTTCTTC. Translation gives CASSGHRGPKSYNEQFF.